This T cell receptor beta chain was recovered during a study of cytomegalovirus exposure and HLA in healthy donors. A single count supports this clone. PCR involved 60 Vbeta and 13 Jbeta primers. Sequenced by immunoSEQ multiplex PCR; TCRdb stores in-frame clones only, minus some. The sample has about 110,000 clones, 77% seen once. The V gene lost 6 bases and the J gene lost 0 bases, with 14 bases spanning the gap. There are 16 residues in the CDR3. Looked up from germline, CDR1 is SGHTA and CDR2 is FQGTGA. Sample: PBMCs. The J gene is TRBJ2-2, the V gene TRBV7-3; D is possibly TRBD1 (5 bases). The sequence derives from a human donor in good health. The CDR3 nucleotides read TGTGCCAGCAGAGTGGGGCCCGGAACGAACACCGGGGAGCTGTTTTTT. Translating gives CASRVGPGTNTGELFF.